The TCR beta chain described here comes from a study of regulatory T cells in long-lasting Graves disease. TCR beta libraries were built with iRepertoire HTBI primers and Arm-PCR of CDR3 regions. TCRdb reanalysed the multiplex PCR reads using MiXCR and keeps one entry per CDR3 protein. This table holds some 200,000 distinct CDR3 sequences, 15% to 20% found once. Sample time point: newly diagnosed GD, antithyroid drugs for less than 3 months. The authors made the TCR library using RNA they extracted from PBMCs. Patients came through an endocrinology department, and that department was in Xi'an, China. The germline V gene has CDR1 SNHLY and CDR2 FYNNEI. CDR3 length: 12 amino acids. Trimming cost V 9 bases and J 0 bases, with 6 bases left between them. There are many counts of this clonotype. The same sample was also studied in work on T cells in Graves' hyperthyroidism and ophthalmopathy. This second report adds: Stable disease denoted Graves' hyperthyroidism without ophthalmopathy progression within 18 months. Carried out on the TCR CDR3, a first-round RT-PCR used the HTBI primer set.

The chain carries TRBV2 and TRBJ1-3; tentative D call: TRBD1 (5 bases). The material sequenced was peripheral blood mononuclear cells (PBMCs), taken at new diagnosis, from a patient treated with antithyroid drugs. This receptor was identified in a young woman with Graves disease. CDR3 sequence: CASGGSGNTIYF. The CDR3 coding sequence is TGTGCCAGTGGGGGCTCTGGAAACACCATATATTTT.